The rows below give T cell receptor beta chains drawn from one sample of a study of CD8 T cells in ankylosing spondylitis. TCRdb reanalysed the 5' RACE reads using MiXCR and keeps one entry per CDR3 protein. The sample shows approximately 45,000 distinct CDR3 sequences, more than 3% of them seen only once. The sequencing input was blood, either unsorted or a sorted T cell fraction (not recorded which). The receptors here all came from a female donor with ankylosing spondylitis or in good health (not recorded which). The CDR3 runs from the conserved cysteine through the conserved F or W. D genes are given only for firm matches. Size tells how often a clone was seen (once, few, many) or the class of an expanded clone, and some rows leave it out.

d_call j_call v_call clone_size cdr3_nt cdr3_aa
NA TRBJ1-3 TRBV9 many TGTGCCAGCAGCGTAGCCTCTTACAGGGACTCTGGAAACACCATATATTTT CASSVASYRDSGNTIYF
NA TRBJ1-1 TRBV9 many TGTGCCAGCAGCGTAGAAGGGAGTATGGGGTACACTGAAGCTTTCTTT CASSVEGSMGYTEAFF
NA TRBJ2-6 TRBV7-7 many TGTGCTAGCAACAGGGTTCAAACTGGGGCCAACGTCCTGACTTTC CASNRVQTGANVLTF
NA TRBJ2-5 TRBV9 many TGTGCCAGCAGCCCGCTGGGACACCAAGAGACCCAGTACTTC CASSPLGHQETQYF
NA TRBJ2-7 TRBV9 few TGTGCCAGCAGCGTAGCAACGGGGGCCCCCTACGAGCAGTACTTC CASSVATGAPYEQYF
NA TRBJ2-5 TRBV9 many TGTGCCAGCAGCGTAGGAACCCAAGAGACCCAGTACTTC CASSVGTQETQYF
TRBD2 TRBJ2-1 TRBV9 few TGTGCCAGCAGCGTAGGTGAGGCGGGGGGGCAGAATGAGCAGTTCTTC CASSVGEAGGQNEQFF
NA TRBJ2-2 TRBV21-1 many TGTGCCAGCAGCAAGGAACCGGGACACGAGGTCCCCGGGGAGCTGTTTTTT CASSKEPGHEVPGELFF
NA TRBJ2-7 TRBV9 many TGTGCCAGCAGCGTAGGCCAGGACGGTATTTACGAGCAGTACTTC CASSVGQDGIYEQYF
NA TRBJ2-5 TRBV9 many TGTGCCAGCAGCTACGGGCAGTATTACCAAGAGACCCAGTACTTC CASSYGQYYQETQYF
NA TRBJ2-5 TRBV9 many TGTGCCAGCAGCGTAGGAGCTACAGAGACCCAGTACTTC CASSVGATETQYF
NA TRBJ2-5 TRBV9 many TGTGCCAGCAGCGTAGGACTACAACAAGAGACCCAGTACTTC CASSVGLQQETQYF
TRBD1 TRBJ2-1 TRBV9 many TGTGCCAGCAGCCCTCATGACAGGGTTGGTTCCGAGCAGTTCTTC CASSPHDRVGSEQFF
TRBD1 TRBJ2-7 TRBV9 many TGTGCCAGCAGCGTAGAACAGGGGGCAGGGGAGCAGTACTTC CASSVEQGAGEQYF
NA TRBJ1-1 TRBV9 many TGTGCCAGCAGCACAATCGGAGGGAACACTGAAGCTTTCTTT CASSTIGGNTEAFF
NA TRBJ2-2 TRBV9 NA TGTGCCAGCAGCGTAACAGGGTCCGGGGAGCTGTTTTTT CASSVTGSGELFF
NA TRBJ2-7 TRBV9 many TGTGCCAGCAGTTATACAGGGTCCTACGAGCAGTACTTC CASSYTGSYEQYF
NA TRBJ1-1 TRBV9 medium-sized TGTGCCAGCAGCGTAGGAATAGAAATCACTGAAGCTTTCTTT CASSVGIEITEAFF
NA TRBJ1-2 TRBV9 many TGTGCCAGCAGCTTCAACCCTTCGGGACAAAACTATGGCTACACCTTC CASSFNPSGQNYGYTF
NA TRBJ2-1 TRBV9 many TGTGCCAGCAGCGAGGGGGGGGGCCACTTTGATGAGCAGTTCTTC CASSEGGGHFDEQFF
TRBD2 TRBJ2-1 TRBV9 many TGTGCCAGCAGCGTTGGGAGCGGGGGGAATGAGCAGTTCTTC CASSVGSGGNEQFF
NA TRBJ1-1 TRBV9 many TGTGCCAGCAGCGTAGGACCACCGAACACTGAAGCTTTCTTT CASSVGPPNTEAFF
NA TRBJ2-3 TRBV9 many TGTGCCAGCAGCGTAGAGGACGATACGCAGTATTTT CASSVEDDTQYF
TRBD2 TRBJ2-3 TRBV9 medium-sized TGTGCCAGCAGCGTAGACGCCCACCGGAGGGGAGGGGATACGCAGTATTTT CASSVDAHRRGGDTQYF
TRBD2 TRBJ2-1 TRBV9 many TGTGCCAGCAGCGTAGACGCTAGCGGGGTTAATGAGCAGTTCTTC CASSVDASGVNEQFF
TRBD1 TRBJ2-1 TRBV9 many TGTGCCAGCAGCGCCCACGGGACAGGGATCGAGAGTGAGCAGTTCTTC CASSAHGTGIESEQFF
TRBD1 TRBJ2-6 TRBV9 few TGTGCCAGCAGCCTCGGACAGGGACTCAGATTAACTGGGGCCAACGTCCTGACTTTC CASSLGQGLRLTGANVLTF
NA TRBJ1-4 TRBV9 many TGTGCCAGCAGCCGGGACGGATATGAAAAACTGTTTTTT CASSRDGYEKLFF